The next 11 T cell receptor beta chains were all read from a single sample in a study of vaccination and CD4 T cells after COVID-19. Treatment reported: roughly 11-day PBMC culture with coronavirus spike peptide pools or control peptides (ViraFEST assay). Their specific antigens are unknown. An Oncomine TCR Beta short-read assay was used to sequence the DNA from cultured CD4+ T cells. One entry per CDR3 protein results from TCRdb running MiXCR on the PCR reads. Here the sample spans almost 20,000 distinct CDR3 sequences, approximately 52% being singletons. The specimen sequenced was CD4+ T cells from blood, cultured in vitro. The source of these receptors is a human donor who had recovered from COVID-19.

The chain combines TRBV24-1 with TRBJ1-4, with no clear D. This CDR3 comprises 15 residues. Germline-derived CDR1 and CDR2 are KGHDR and SFDVKD. V shed 5 bases and J shed 8 bases, with 17 bases lying between them. As DNA, the CDR3 is TGTGCCACCAGTGCCTCGACATCGGAAGCAGAAAAACTGTTTTTT. Translated, it gives CATSASTSEAEKLFF.

The gene calls are TRBV19 and TRBJ2-3; 8 bases line up with TRBD2. The CDR3 totals 16 residues. Per germline, CDR1 LNHDA and CDR2 SQIVND (reference sequence). Losses at the gene ends were 6 bases for V and 5 bases for J; bases not matched to a gene: 13. The CDR3 DNA sequence: TGTGCCAGTAGCCCTCCCACATGGGCGGGAGGAGATACGCAGTATTTT. Translated, it gives CASSPPTWAGGDTQYF.

The rearrangement links TRBV7-9 to TRBJ2-7; D is unclear. This CDR3 comprises 14 residues. V lost 3 bases and J lost 2, with 11 bases in between. Germline V gene sequence: CDR1 SEHNR, CDR2 FQNEAQ (reference sequence). CDR3 in DNA: TGTGCCAGCAGCTTGACCCTACCCGCCTACGAGCAGTACTTC. This codes for CASSLTLPAYEQYF.

The chain recombines TRBV18 with TRBJ1-3; D ambiguous. The CDR3 is 14 amino acids. Germline V gene sequence: CDR1 KGHSH, CDR2 LQKENI. With 4 bases removed from V and 0 bases from J, the gap between germline ends came to 7 bases. This CDR3 is CASSLRDSGNTIYF. Here the CDR3 DNA reads TGTGCCAGCTCACTGCGGGACTCTGGAAACACCATATATTTT.

As DNA, the CDR3 is TGTGCCAGCAGTCCGAACTACAGATCTGCCACAAAAAACACCGGGGAGCTGTTTTTT. Protein: CASSPNYRSATKNTGELFF. The V and J genes are TRBV7-8 and TRBJ2-2; D gene uncertain. Germline V gives CDR1 SGHVS, CDR2 FQNEAQ. The length of the CDR3 is 19 residues. Trimming stripped 6 bases from V and 2 bases from J, with 25 bases between.

The rearrangement joins TRBV20-1 to TRBJ2-7; D possibly corresponds to TRBD1 (6 bases). V was clipped by 2 bases and J by 2 bases, with 16 bases between them. CDR3 size: 15 residues. Germline V gene lookup returns CDR1 DFQATT and CDR2 SNEGSKA (reference sequence). Here the CDR3 DNA reads TGCAGTGCTAGACAGTCGACAGGTCTCGCCTACGAGCAGTACTTC. Amino acid sequence: CSARQSTGLAYEQYF.

The chain recombines TRBV27 with TRBJ2-7; 7 bases align to TRBD1. The junction had 9 bases not matched to a gene; V was cut back by 5 bases and J by 2 bases. The CDR3 sequence is 15 residues long. Germline loops: CDR1 MNHEY, CDR2 SMNVEV (reference sequence). CDR3 region: CASSPMGRGTYEQYF. The CDR3 DNA sequence: TGTGCCAGCAGTCCGATGGGCAGGGGGACCTACGAGCAGTACTTC.

The chain is built from TRBV6-1 and TRBJ2-2; D gene unclear. Germline values: CDR1 MNHNS, CDR2 SASEGT. V was trimmed by 7 bases and J by 6 bases, leaving 9 bases between them. CDR3 length: 12 amino acids. CDR3 bases: TGTGCCAGCACCTCCACTCCCGGGGAGCTGTTTTTT. Protein: CASTSTPGELFF.

This clonotype was detected only once. The rearrangement joins TRBV19 to TRBJ2-2; no definite D call. Looked up from germline, CDR1 is LNHDA and CDR2 is SQIVND (reference sequence). V lost 3 bases and J 0 bases, leaving 11 bases between the germline ends. The CDR3 contains 16 residues. The CDR3 is CASSIPRGSNTGELFF. CDR3 bases: TGTGCCAGTAGTATCCCTAGAGGTTCGAACACCGGGGAGCTGTTTTTT.

This clonotype is termed medium-sized (0.01 to 0.1%). This chain links TRBV6-5 with TRBJ1-5; D is uncertain. This CDR3 spans 14 amino acids. Germline V lookup: CDR1 MNHEY, CDR2 SVGAGI. The V end lost 0 bases, the J end lost 2 bases, and 5 bases lay between the germline ends. The chain's CDR3 is CASSYSGGNQPQHF. CDR3 DNA: TGTGCCAGCAGTTACTCGGGAGGCAATCAGCCCCAGCATTTT.

This chain joins TRBV5-1 and TRBJ2-3; D not certain. CDR3 size: 11 residues. The ends were cut back, 0 bases at V and 12 bases at J, with 8 bases in the middle. In germline, CDR1 is SGHRS, CDR2 YFSETQ. CDR3 nucleotides: TGCGCCAGCAGCTTGGGGCTTGCTCAGTATTTT. This gives the protein CASSLGLAQYF.